Sequencing of this TCR beta chain was carried out in a study of graft-versus-host responses after intestinal transplantation. Study-wide background: The whole recipient group had anti-thymocyte globulin induction followed by tacrolimus and steroids for around 3 years. The study's findings and limits: In recipient marrow, GvH clones were found, and some appeared first in ileum or blood. Declines in HvG clones occurring early post-transplant were associated with peak circulating GvH clone levels. Clonal ratios of graft-versus-host to host-versus-graft in allografts were high for patients exhibiting graft-donor T cell macrochimerism.

CDR1 and CDR2 (germline): MNHEY, SMNVEV (reference sequence). The CDR3 is made up of 13 amino acids. About this clone: Its target is not known. The junction departs from the called germline gene at one end, perhaps through a read error.

TCRdb keeps only in-frame clones here, not all; method: immunoSEQ multiplex PCR. The table lists about 110,000 clones, roughly nine tenths of them singletons. The specimen was unstimulated CD4+ T cells sorted from spleen or lymph node cells, collected before transplant. The source of this sequence is a human donor who was the organ donor for an intestinal transplant. The chain couples TRBV27 to TRBJ2-3; no clear D gene. The CDR3 reads CASRIRSADTQFF. In nucleotides, the CDR3 is TGTGCCAGCAGGATAAGGAGCGCAGATACGCAGTTTTTT.